A single sample is the source of the 9 T cell receptor beta chains below, sequenced in a study of identical twins. TCRdb reprocessed the 5' RACE reads with MiXCR, giving one entry per CDR3 protein. In the table there are some 590,000 distinct CDR3 sequences, 7.5% to 10% of which are singletons. This sample also belongs to another study, concerning yellow fever vaccine responses in identical twins.

Sequenced material: PBMCs. These TCRs come from a young woman in good health.

In its sample, this clonotype was seen many times. DNA for the CDR3: TGCAGCTACCGAACGGGGAATAATTCACCCCTCCACTTT. This codes for CSYRTGNNSPLHF. V usage is TRBV29-1 and J usage is TRBJ1-6, with no clear D. Between the trimmed V and J ends, which lost 8 bases and 5 bases, there was a span of 13 bases. CDR1 and CDR2 (germline): SQVTM, ANQGSEA. The CDR3 has 13 residues. The full variable domain, with the rest looked up from reference TRBV29-1 and TRBJ1-6, is SAVISQKPSRDICQRGTSLTIQCQVDSQVTMMFWYRQQPGQSLTLIATANQGSEATYESGFVIDKFPISRPNLTFSTLTVSNMSPEDSSIYLCSYRTGNNSPLHFGNGTRLTVT.

The chain employs TRBV12-3 or TRBV12-4 and TRBJ2-1; possibly TRBD2 for D (6 bases). The CDR3 spans 17 residues. Deletions cut 2 bases from V and 8 bases from J, with 22 bases between. CDR3 coding DNA: TGTGCCAGCAGTTTAATTTCTAGCGACAGAGAGAAGGATGAGCAGTTCTTC. Protein sequence: CASSLISSDREKDEQFF.

This clonotype was counted ten times or more. The chain couples TRBV27 to TRBJ2-6, with D hard to call. This CDR3 region has 13 residues. Germline CDR1 MNHEY, CDR2 SMNVEV (reference sequence). Trimming removed 7 bases at V and 0 bases at J, with 4 bases between. DNA for the CDR3: TGTGCCAGCAAACTCTCTGGGGCCAACGTCCTGACTTTC. This codes for CASKLSGANVLTF. Based on the CDR3 plus reference TRBV27 and TRBJ2-6, the full variable domain is EAQVTQNPRYLITVTGKKLTVTCSQNMNHEYMSWYRQDPGLGLRQIYYSMNVEVTDKGDVPEGYKVSRKEKRNFPLILESPSPNQTSLYFCASKLSGANVLTFGAGSRLTVL.

This clonotype was detected ten times or more. The genes are TRBV29-1 and TRBJ2-1; D assignment may be TRBD1 or TRBD2 (6 bases each). Trimming shortened V by 5 bases and J by 0 bases, and 17 bases separated the two germline ends. CDR1 and CDR2 (germline): SQVTM, ANQGSEA. The CDR3 spans 16 residues. The CDR3 sequence is CSVRSRGPSSYNEQFF. The CDR3 DNA reads TGCAGCGTTCGTTCCCGGGGGCCGAGCTCCTACAATGAGCAGTTCTTC.

Only a few counts were recorded for this clonotype. The chain recombines TRBV5-5 with TRBJ2-4; perhaps TRBD2 as D (6 bases). Trimming removed 0 bases at V and 5 bases at J, with 15 bases between. Germline V gene data show CDR1 as SGHKS and CDR2 as YYEKEE (reference sequence). The CDR3 is made up of 16 amino acids. The CDR3 reads CASSLVGRNFQNIQYF. The CDR3 nucleotides read TGTGCCAGCAGCTTGGTAGGGAGGAATTTCCAAAACATTCAGTACTTC.

The chain links TRBV10-2 to TRBJ2-1, with 15 positions matching TRBD2. J was trimmed by 10 bases and V by 5 bases; bases with no gene match: 6. CDR3 size: 15 residues. Germline V gene lookup returns CDR1 WSHSY and CDR2 SAAADI. CDR3 nucleotides: TGCGCCAGCAGTACGGGACTAGCGGGGGGCCGGGAGCAGTTCTTC. Encoded protein: CASSTGLAGGREQFF.

This rearrangement joins TRBV29-1 to TRBJ2-5; no reliable D call. Germline lookup yields CDR1 SQVTM and CDR2 ANQGSEA. V was clipped by 7 bases and J by 0 bases, with 15 bases between them. This CDR3 is 14 amino acids long. CDR3 residues: CSAEGPVYQETQYF. The CDR3 DNA follows: TGCAGCGCAGAAGGGCCAGTGTACCAAGAGACCCAGTACTTC.

The chain has TRBV19 and TRBJ2-1, with TRBD1 identical over 7 bases. This CDR3 comprises 11 residues. The V segment lost 4 bases and the J segment 13 bases; nucleotides outside the gene matches: 4. CDR1 and CDR2 from the germline V gene are LNHDA and SQIVND (reference sequence). The CDR3 DNA follows: TGTGCCAGTAGTACGGGACAGAACCAGTTCTTC. Translating gives CASSTGQNQFF.

Many counts were recorded for this clonotype. The chain couples TRBV29-1 to TRBJ2-7, with TRBD1 matching over 10 bases. Germline V gene sequence: CDR1 SQVTM, CDR2 ANQGSEA. The V gene end was trimmed by 4 bases and the J gene end by 2 bases; junction bases not matched to a gene: 5. The CDR3 covers 14 residues. The CDR3 is CSVVLDRGPYEQYF. The CDR3, as DNA: TGCAGCGTTGTCCTAGACAGGGGGCCCTACGAGCAGTACTTC.